This TCR beta chain is from a study of CD8 T cells in ankylosing spondylitis. The study's findings and limits: A TCR beta motif made of fewer than ten highly homologous variants seemed typical of ankylosing spondylitis blood. Matched ankylosing spondylitis synovial fluid reportedly contained a significantly enriched population of disease-linked clones. Reactive arthritis synovial fluid and blood were previously reported to contain some motif variants.

TCRdb recomputed calls from the 5' RACE reads with MiXCR, one row per CDR3 protein. The table shows fewer than 400,000 distinct CDR3 sequences, with 8% occurring only once. The germline V gene encodes CDR1 KGHDR and CDR2 SFDVKD. The CDR3 loop spans 12 amino acids. Trimming took 8 bases from V and 3 from J, leaving 9 bases between them. This clonotype was observed at least ten times. Its antigen is unidentified. The TCR comes from a male donor with ankylosing spondylitis. Specimen: blood, either unsorted or a sorted T cell fraction (not recorded which). V gene TRBV24-1 combines with J gene TRBJ1-1; no firm D call. The DNA of the CDR3 is TGTGCCACCATGGAGGTGGACACTGAAGCTTTCTTT. It codes for CATMEVDTEAFF.